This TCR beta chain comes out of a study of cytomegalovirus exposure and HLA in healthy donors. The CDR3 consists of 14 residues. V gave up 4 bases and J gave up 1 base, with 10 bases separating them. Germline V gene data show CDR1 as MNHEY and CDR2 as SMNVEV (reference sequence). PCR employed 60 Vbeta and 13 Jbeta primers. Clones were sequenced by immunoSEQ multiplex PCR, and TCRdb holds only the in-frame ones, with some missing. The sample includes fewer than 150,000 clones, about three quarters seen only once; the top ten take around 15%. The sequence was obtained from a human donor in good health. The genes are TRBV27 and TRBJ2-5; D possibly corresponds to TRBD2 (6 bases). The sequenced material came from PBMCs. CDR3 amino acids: CASSSLGGQETQYF. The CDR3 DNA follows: TGTGCCAGCAGTTCCCTCGGGGGCCAAGAGACCCAGTACTTC.